Presented here are 6 T cell receptor beta chains from one specimen sequenced in a study of monozygotic twins with cystic fibrosis. Here immunoSEQ multiplex PCR was the method, and the copy in TCRdb shows in-frame clones only, minus some. The sample lists about 30,000 clones, 90% occurring once. Sequencing used blood. The receptors shown here come from a girl aged 2-10 years with cystic fibrosis.

The V and J genes are TRBV7-2 and TRBJ2-5, with a weak D call TRBD2 (5 bases). The germline V gene encodes CDR1 SGHTA and CDR2 FQGNSA. Trimming stripped 2 bases from V and 5 bases from J, with 12 bases between. This CDR3 comprises 14 residues. In DNA form, the CDR3 reads TGTGCCAGCAGCTTATCCAGCGGTACGGAGACCCAGTACTTC. This codes for CASSLSSGTETQYF.

V is TRBV15 and J is TRBJ2-1; 13 positions agree with TRBD2. V shed 1 base, J shed 8 bases, and the junction held 2 bases outside the gene matches. Germline V gene data show CDR1 as LNHNV and CDR2 as YYDKDF (reference sequence). This CDR3 spans 15 amino acids. The CDR3 loop reads CATSRGTSGGHEQFF. The CDR3 coding sequence is TGTGCCACCAGCAGAGGGACTAGCGGGGGCCATGAGCAGTTCTTC.

The chain is built from TRBV5-1 and TRBJ1-4; D is unresolved. The germline V gene has CDR1 SGHRS and CDR2 YFSETQ. CDR3 length: 14 residues. V was pared by 1 base and J by 4 bases, with 8 bases between. The CDR3 coding sequence is TGCGCCAGCAGCTTGTCACAAGATAATGAAAAACTGTTTTTT. As protein: CASSLSQDNEKLFF.

V and J are TRBV11-3 and TRBJ2-2; 9 bases match TRBD1. CDR1 is SGHNT and CDR2 is YENEEA in the germline V gene. CDR3 size: 14 residues. J gave up 5 bases and V 4 bases, and 2 bases lay outside the gene matches. The chain's CDR3 is CASSSQGATGELFF. The CDR3 coding sequence is TGTGCCAGCAGCTCACAGGGGGCTACCGGGGAGCTGTTTTTT.

This sequence joins TRBV7-2 and TRBJ1-6; D gene unclear. Germline V gene sequence: CDR1 SGHTA, CDR2 FQGNSA. The CDR3 length is 13 residues. V was shortened by 2 bases and J by 4 bases, with 3 bases between the two germline ends. This chain's CDR3 is CASSLQYNSPLHF. CDR3 DNA sequence: TGTGCCAGCAGCTTACAATATAATTCACCCCTCCACTTT.

The V call is TRBV5-1, the J call TRBJ2-3; maybe TRBD2 (6 bases). From germline, CDR1 is SGHRS and CDR2 YFSETQ. Trimming removed 3 bases at V and 2 bases at J, with 7 bases between. The CDR3 consists of 13 residues. This chain's CDR3 is CASSWRVTDTQYF. CDR3 coding DNA: TGCGCCAGCAGCTGGAGGGTCACAGATACGCAGTATTTT. The full variable domain, with the rest looked up from reference TRBV5-1 and TRBJ2-3, is KAGVTQTPRYLIKTRGQQVTLSCSPISGHRSVSWYQQTPGQGLQFLFEYFSETQRNKGNFPGRFSGRQFSNSRSEMNVSTLELGDSALYLCASSWRVTDTQYFGPGTRLTVL.